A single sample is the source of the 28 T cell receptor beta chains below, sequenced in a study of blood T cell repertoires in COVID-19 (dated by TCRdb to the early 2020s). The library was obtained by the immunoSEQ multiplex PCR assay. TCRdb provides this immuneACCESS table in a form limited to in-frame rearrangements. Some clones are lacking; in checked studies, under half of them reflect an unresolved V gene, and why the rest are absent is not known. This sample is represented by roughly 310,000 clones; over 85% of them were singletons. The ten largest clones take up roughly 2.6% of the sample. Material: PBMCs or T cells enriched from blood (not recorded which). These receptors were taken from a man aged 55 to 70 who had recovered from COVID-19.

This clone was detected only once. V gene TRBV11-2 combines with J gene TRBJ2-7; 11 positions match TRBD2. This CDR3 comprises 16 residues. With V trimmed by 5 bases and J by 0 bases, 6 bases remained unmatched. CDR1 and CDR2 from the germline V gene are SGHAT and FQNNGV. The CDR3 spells CASSRETSGSSYEQYF. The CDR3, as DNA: TGTGCCAGCAGCCGTGAAACTAGCGGGAGCTCCTACGAGCAGTACTTC.

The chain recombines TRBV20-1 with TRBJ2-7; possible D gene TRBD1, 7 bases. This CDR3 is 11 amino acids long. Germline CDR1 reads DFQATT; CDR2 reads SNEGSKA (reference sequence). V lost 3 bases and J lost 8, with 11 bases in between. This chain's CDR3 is CSASQGGKQYF. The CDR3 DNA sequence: TGCAGTGCTAGTCAGGGGGGAAAGCAGTACTTC.

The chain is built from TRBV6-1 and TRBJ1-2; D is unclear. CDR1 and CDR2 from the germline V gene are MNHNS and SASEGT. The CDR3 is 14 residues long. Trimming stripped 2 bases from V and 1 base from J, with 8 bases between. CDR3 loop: CASSESNGNYGYTF. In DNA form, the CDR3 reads TGTGCCAGCAGTGAATCGAACGGTAACTATGGCTACACCTTC.

The CDR3 DNA follows: TGCGCCAGCAGCGCGGGACTAGCGGAAAGCACAGATACGCAGTATTTT. This gives the protein CASSAGLAESTDTQYF. The V gene is TRBV5-1, the J gene TRBJ2-3; 11 bases line up with TRBD2. CDR3 length equals 16 residues. Germline-derived CDR1 and CDR2 are SGHRS and YFSETQ. Trimming cost V 4 bases and J 0 bases; bases outside gene matches: 4.

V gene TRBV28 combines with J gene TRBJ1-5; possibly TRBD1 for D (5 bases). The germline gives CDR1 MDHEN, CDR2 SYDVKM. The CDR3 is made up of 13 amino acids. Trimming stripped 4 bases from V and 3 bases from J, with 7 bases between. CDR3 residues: CASSYRNNQPQHF. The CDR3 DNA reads TGTGCCAGCAGTTACAGGAACAATCAGCCCCAGCATTTT.

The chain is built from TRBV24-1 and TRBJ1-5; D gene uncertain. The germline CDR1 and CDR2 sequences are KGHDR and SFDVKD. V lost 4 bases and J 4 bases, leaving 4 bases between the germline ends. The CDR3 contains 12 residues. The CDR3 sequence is CATSDGNQPQHF. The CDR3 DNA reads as TGTGCCACCAGTGACGGGAATCAGCCCCAGCATTTT.

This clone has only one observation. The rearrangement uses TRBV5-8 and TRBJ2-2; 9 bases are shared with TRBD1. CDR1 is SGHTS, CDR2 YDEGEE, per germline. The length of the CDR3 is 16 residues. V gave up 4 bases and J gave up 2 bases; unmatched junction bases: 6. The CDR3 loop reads CASSIYRGRNTGELFF. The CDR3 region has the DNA TGTGCCAGCAGCATATACAGGGGGCGAAACACCGGGGAGCTGTTTTTT.

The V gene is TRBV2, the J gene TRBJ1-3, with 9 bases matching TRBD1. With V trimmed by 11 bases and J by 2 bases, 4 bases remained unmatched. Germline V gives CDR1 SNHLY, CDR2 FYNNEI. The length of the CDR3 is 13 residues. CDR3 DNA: TGTGCCTCACACAGGGGGCCTGGAAACACCATATATTTT. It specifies CASHRGPGNTIYF.

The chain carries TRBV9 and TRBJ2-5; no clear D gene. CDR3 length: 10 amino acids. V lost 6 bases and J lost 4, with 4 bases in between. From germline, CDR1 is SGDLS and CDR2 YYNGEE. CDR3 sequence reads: CASNRETQYF. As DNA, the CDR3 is TGTGCCAGCAACAGAGAGACCCAGTACTTC. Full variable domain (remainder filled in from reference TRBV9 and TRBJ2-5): DSGVTQTPKHLITATGQRVTLRCSPRSGDLSVYWYQQSLDQGLQFLIQYYNGEERAKGNILERFSAQQFPDLHSELNLSSLELGDSALYFCASNRETQYFGPGTRLLVL.

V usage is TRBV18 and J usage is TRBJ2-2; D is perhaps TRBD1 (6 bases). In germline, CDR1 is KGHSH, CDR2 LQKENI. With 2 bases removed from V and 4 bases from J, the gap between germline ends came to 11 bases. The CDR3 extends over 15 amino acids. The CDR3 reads CASSPDMGATGELFF. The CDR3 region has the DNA TGTGCCAGCTCACCAGATATGGGGGCCACCGGGGAGCTGTTTTTT.

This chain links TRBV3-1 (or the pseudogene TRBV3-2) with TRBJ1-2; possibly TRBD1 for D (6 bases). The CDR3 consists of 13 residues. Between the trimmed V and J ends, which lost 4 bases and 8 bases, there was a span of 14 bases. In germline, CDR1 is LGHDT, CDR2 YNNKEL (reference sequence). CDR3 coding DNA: TGTGCCAGCAGCCCTGCAGGGGCGAGCGGCTACACCTTC. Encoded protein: CASSPAGASGYTF.

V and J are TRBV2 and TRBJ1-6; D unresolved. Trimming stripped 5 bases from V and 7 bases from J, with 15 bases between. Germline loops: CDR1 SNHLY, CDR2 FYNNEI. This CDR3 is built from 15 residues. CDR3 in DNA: TGTGCCAGCAGTTCGAGCCCACCGGGGAATTCACCCCTCCACTTT. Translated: CASSSSPPGNSPLHF. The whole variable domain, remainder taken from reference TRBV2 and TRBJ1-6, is EPEVTQTPSHQVTQMGQEVILRCVPISNHLYFYWYRQILGQKVEFLVSFYNNEISEKSEIFDDQFSVERPDGSNFTLKIRSTKLEDSAMYFCASSSSPPGNSPLHFGNGTRLTVT.

CDR3 bases: TGTGCCAGCAAGAACCGGGACAGCTCCTACGAGCAGTACTTC. It encodes CASKNRDSSYEQYF. The chain links TRBV6-5 to TRBJ2-7; 7 bases fit TRBD1. The trim removed 7 bases at V and 0 bases at J, leaving 6 bases unmatched. Germline V gives CDR1 MNHEY, CDR2 SVGAGI. The CDR3 totals 14 residues.

The DNA of the CDR3 is TGTGCCAGTGCTCCAAAAGAGCGGGAGTTGAACAATGAGCAGTTCTTC. Translation: CASAPKERELNNEQFF. This chain connects TRBV14 to TRBJ2-1; TRBD2 aligns across 8 bases. CDR3 size: 16 residues. V lost 9 bases and J lost 5; bases outside the gene matches: 15. Germline V gives CDR1 SGHDN, CDR2 FVKESK.

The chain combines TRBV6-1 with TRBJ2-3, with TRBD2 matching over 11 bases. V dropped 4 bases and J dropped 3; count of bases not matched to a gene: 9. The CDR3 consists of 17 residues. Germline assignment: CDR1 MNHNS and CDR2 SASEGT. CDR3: CASSVHLAGGRTDTQYF. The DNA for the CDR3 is TGTGCCAGCAGTGTGCACCTAGCGGGAGGTAGAACAGATACGCAGTATTTT.

The CDR3 region has the DNA TGTGCCAGCAGCCCAAGCGGGAATTTAGATGAGCAGTTCTTC. Its protein product is CASSPSGNLDEQFF. The chain has TRBV7-9 and TRBJ2-1; TRBD2 agrees at 7 bases. V lost 5 bases and J lost 8; bases outside the gene matches: 9. CDR3 length: 14 residues. Germline V lookup: CDR1 SEHNR, CDR2 FQNEAQ (reference sequence).

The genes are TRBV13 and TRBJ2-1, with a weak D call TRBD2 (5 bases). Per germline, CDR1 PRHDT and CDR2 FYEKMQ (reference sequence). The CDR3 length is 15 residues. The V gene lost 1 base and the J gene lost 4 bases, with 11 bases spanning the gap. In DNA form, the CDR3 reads TGTGCCAGCAGCTTAGCGGGATCTGCTTACAATGAGCAGTTCTTC. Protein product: CASSLAGSAYNEQFF.

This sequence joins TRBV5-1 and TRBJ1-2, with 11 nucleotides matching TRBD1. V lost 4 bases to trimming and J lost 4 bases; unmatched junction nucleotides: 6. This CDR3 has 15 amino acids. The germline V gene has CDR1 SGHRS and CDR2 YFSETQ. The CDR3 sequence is CASSTAGTGGYGYTF. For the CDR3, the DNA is TGCGCCAGCAGCACGGCCGGGACAGGGGGCTATGGCTACACCTTC.

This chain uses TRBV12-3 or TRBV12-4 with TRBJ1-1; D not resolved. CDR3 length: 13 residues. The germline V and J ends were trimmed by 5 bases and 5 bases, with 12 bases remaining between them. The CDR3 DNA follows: TGTGCCAGCAGTCCCTTGAGATTAACTGAAGCTTTCTTT. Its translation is CASSPLRLTEAFF.

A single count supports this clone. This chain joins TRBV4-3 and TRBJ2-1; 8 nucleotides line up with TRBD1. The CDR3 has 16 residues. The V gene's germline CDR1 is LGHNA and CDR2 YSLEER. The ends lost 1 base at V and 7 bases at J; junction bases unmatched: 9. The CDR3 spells CASSQGRTGMLNEQFF. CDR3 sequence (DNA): TGCGCCAGCAGCCAAGGTAGGACAGGGATGTTGAATGAGCAGTTCTTC.

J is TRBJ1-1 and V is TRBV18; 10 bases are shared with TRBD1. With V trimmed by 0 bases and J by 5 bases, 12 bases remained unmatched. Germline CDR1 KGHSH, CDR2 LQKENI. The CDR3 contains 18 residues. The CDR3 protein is CASSPPIGGTGVITEAFF. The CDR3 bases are TGTGCCAGCTCACCACCGATTGGAGGGACAGGGGTTATTACTGAAGCTTTCTTT.

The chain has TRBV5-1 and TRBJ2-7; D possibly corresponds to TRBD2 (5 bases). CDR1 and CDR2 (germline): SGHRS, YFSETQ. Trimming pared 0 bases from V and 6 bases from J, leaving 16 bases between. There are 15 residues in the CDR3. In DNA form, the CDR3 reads TGCGCCAGCAGCTTGGCCGGGTTCCCCGAGGGCGAGCAGTACTTC. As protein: CASSLAGFPEGEQYF. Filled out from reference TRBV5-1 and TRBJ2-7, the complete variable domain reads KAGVTQTPRYLIKTRGQQVTLSCSPISGHRSVSWYQQTPGQGLQFLFEYFSETQRNKGNFPGRFSGRQFSNSRSEMNVSTLELGDSALYLCASSLAGFPEGEQYFGPGTRLTVT.

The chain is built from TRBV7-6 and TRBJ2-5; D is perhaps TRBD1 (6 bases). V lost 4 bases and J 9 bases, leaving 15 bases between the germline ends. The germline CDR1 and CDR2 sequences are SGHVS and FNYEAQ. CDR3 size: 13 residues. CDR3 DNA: TGTGCCAGCAGCTCAGATGACAGGTTCGCCCAGTACTTC. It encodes CASSSDDRFAQYF.

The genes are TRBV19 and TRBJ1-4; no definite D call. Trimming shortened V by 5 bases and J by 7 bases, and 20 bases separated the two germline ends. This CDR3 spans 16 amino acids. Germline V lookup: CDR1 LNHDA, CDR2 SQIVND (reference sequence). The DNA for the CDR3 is TGTGCCAGTAGTCTATTAACCTCCACCGGCGGTGAAAAACTGTTTTTT. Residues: CASSLLTSTGGEKLFF. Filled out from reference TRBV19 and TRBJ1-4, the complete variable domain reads DGGITQSPKYLFRKEGQNVTLSCEQNLNHDAMYWYRQDPGQGLRLIYYSQIVNDFQKGDIAEGYSVSREKKESFPLTVTSAQKNPTAFYLCASSLLTSTGGEKLFFGSGTQLSVL.

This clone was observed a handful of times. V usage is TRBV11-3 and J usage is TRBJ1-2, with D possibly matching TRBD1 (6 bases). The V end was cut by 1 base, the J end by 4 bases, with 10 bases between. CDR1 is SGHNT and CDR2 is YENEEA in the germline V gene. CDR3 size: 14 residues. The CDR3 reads CASSLVGTSYGYTF. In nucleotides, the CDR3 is TGTGCCAGCAGCTTAGTTGGGACAAGCTATGGCTACACCTTC.

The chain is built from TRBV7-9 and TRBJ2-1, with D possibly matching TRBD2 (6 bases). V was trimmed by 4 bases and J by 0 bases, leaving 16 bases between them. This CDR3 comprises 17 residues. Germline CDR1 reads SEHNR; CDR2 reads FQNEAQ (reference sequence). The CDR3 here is CASSSLFLAFSYNEQFF. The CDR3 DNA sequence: TGTGCCAGCAGCTCCCTATTTCTAGCGTTCTCCTACAATGAGCAGTTCTTC.

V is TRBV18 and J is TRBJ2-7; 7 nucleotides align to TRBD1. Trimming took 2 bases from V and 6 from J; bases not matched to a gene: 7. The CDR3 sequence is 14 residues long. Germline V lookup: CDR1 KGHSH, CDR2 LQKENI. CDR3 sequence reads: CASSPNRGQVEQYF. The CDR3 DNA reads TGTGCCAGCTCACCAAACCGCGGACAGGTCGAGCAGTACTTC.

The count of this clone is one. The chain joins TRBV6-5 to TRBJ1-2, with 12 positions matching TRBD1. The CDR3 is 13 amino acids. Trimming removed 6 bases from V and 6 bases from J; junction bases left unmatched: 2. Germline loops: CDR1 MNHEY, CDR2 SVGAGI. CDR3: CASRGTGGDGYTF. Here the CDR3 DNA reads TGTGCCAGCAGGGGGACAGGGGGCGATGGCTACACCTTC.